This T cell receptor beta chain stems from a study of T cells in Graves' hyperthyroidism and ophthalmopathy. Using RNA transcripts as the source, TCR beta CDR3 regions were amplified. The TCR CDR3 was amplified in a first-round RT-PCR using the HTBI primer set. TCRdb reanalysed the multiplex PCR reads using MiXCR and keeps one entry per CDR3 protein. Of hundreds of thousands of distinct CDR3 sequences in the sample, 35% to 40% were seen once. V lost 5 bases, J lost 0 bases, and 11 bases lay in between. Germline-derived CDR1 and CDR2 are SNHLY and FYNNEI. The CDR3 totals 16 residues. Diagnoses rested on clinical symptoms, serum thyroxine and TRAb, thyroid ultrasound and orbital computed tomography.

The clonotype originates from a man between 18 and 35 years old with Graves' hyperthyroidism. The chain recombines TRBV2 with TRBJ2-6; D unresolved. Sequencing input: blood. The CDR3 coding sequence is TGTGCCAGCAGTTTCCTACCCACCTCTGGGGCCAACGTCCTGACTTTC. Its protein is CASSFLPTSGANVLTF.